These 21 T cell receptor beta chains share one sample of origin, sequenced in a study of shared clonotypes between healthy human individuals. Profiled with immunoSEQ multiplex PCR; TCRdb holds only in-frame clones, not every one. Of 2.5 million or so clones detected, approximately 92% appear once; the ten largest clones hold roughly 0.15%. The material sequenced was naive CD4+ T cells sorted from blood. Described subset: CD45RA+ positively selected. The receptors shown here come from a man younger than 35 in good health.

This clone has a single count. The V gene is TRBV10-1, the J gene TRBJ2-1; the match to TRBD1 covers 10 bases. Germline trimming cut 3 bases from V and 6 bases from J; bases unmatched to any gene: 5. Germline V gene lookup returns CDR1 WNHNN and CDR2 SYGVQD (reference sequence). The CDR3 length is 15 residues. The DNA of the CDR3 is TGCGCCAGCAGTGAAGGACAGGGGGGTTTCAATGAGCAGTTCTTC. Translating gives CASSEGQGGFNEQFF.

Regarding this clone: In the same sample, other DNA sequences code for this CDR3. The V and J genes are TRBV18 and TRBJ2-5, with D hard to call. V lost 1 base to trimming and J lost 1 base, with 7 bases between them. The CDR3 consists of 14 residues. Germline CDR1 reads KGHSH; CDR2 reads LQKENI. The CDR3 sequence is CASSPLYLQETQYF. The CDR3 DNA reads TGTGCCAGCTCACCACTCTACCTCCAAGAGACCCAGTACTTC.

This chain connects TRBV2 to TRBJ1-4; D is ambiguous. The ends were cut back, 4 bases at V and 8 bases at J, with 11 bases in the middle. In germline, CDR1 is SNHLY, CDR2 FYNNEI. CDR3 length: 13 residues. CDR3: CASSAGSREKLFF. The CDR3, as DNA: TGTGCCAGCAGTGCCGGGAGTCGCGAAAAACTGTTTTTT.

This chain connects TRBV5-1 to TRBJ2-5; D unresolved. With the DNA end fitting TRBJ2-7 better, the J assignment may be wrong. The CDR3 totals 15 residues. Looked up from germline, CDR1 is SGHRS and CDR2 is YFSETQ. CDR3 sequence reads: CASSLAPGVIDEQYF. In DNA form, the CDR3 reads TGCGCCAGCAGCTTGGCCCCGGGTGTGATCGACGAGCAGTACTTC.

J is TRBJ2-7 and V is TRBV7-9, with TRBD2 identical over 7 bases. In germline, CDR1 is SEHNR, CDR2 FQNEAQ (reference sequence). This CDR3 contains 15 residues. V trimming: 5 bases; J trimming: 0 bases; junction bases outside the gene matches: 7. The CDR3 DNA reads as TGTGCCAGCAGCCCCGGGACTAAGAACTCCTACGAGCAGTACTTC. It yields the protein CASSPGTKNSYEQYF.

The chain employs TRBV2 and TRBJ2-1; D could derive from TRBD1 or TRBD2 (6 bases each). V lost 6 bases and J lost 9, with 21 bases in between. The CDR3 consists of 15 residues. Germline CDR1 SNHLY, CDR2 FYNNEI. CDR3 amino acids: CASRGAAGQYGEQFF. In DNA, the CDR3 is TGTGCCAGCAGGGGAGCGGCGGGACAATATGGTGAGCAGTTCTTC.

The count of this clone is one. This chain connects TRBV5-6 to TRBJ2-4; D uncertain. The ends were cut back, 0 bases at V and 2 bases at J, with 12 bases in the middle. Germline V gene data show CDR1 as SGHDT and CDR2 as YYEEEE. There are 16 residues in the CDR3. The CDR3 DNA reads as TGTGCCAGCAGCTTGGGACCACCTCGATCCAAAAACATTCAGTACTTC. It codes for CASSLGPPRSKNIQYF.

The chain carries TRBV6-1 and TRBJ2-3; TRBD2 might be the D (6 bases). Germline V gene lookup returns CDR1 MNHNS and CDR2 SASEGT. The V and J ends lost 7 bases and 10 bases respectively, with 21 bases between them. This CDR3 has 14 residues. In nucleotides, the CDR3 is TGTGCCAGCATTCGAGACATAGCGGTAGGGGCGCAGTATTTT. This encodes CASIRDIAVGAQYF.

The J gene is TRBJ1-2, the V gene TRBV5-6; D unclear. Germline CDR1 reads SGHDT; CDR2 reads YYEEEE. The ends were cut back, 1 base at V and 7 bases at J, with 14 bases in the middle. The CDR3 consists of 14 residues. For the CDR3, the DNA is TGTGCCAGCAGCTTGAACGGTCCAGGACTTGGCTACACCTTC. It encodes CASSLNGPGLGYTF.

This clone was observed a single time. V is TRBV19 and J is TRBJ2-1, with TRBD2 matching over 9 bases. The CDR3 is 14 residues long. The germline V gene encodes CDR1 LNHDA and CDR2 SQIVND (reference sequence). V lost 3 bases and J lost 8; bases outside the gene matches: 5. CDR3 amino acids: CASSMWRGGDEQFF. CDR3 in DNA: TGTGCCAGTAGTATGTGGCGGGGGGGCGATGAGCAGTTCTTC.

The chain uses TRBV5-1 and TRBJ2-3, with D hard to call. This CDR3 spans 16 amino acids. The germline V gene has CDR1 SGHRS and CDR2 YFSETQ. Trimming took off 0 bases at V and 3 bases at J, with 14 bases between the two ends. In DNA form, the CDR3 reads TGCGCCAGCAGCTTGGGAACATCCCGGGTTACAGATACGCAGTATTTT. Translated: CASSLGTSRVTDTQYF.

The chain has TRBV10-3 and TRBJ1-2; no clear D. The CDR3 contains 12 residues. Trimming pared 7 bases from V and 7 bases from J, leaving 13 bases between. The germline CDR1 and CDR2 sequences are ENHRY and SYGVKD. As DNA, the CDR3 is TGTGCCATCACCGGAGATTGGGGTGGCTACACCTTC. Protein: CAITGDWGGYTF.

The CDR3 reads CASSFGGLATLSYNEQFF. The CDR3 DNA reads as TGTGCCAGCAGCTTCGGGGGACTAGCGACACTCTCCTACAATGAGCAGTTCTTC. This sequence joins TRBV7-9 and TRBJ2-1, with 10 bases matching TRBD2. Per the germline V gene, CDR1 is SEHNR and CDR2 is FQNEAQ (reference sequence). This CDR3 comprises 18 residues. Unmatched junction bases numbered 8, after V lost 3 bases and J lost 0 bases.

The genes are TRBV28 and TRBJ1-4; TRBD1 is a possible D gene (5 bases). Germline V gene data show CDR1 as MDHEN and CDR2 as SYDVKM. CDR3 size: 15 residues. The V end lost 8 bases, the J end lost 7 bases, and 20 bases lay between the germline ends. CDR3: CASLLKRPQGEKLFF. DNA for the CDR3: TGTGCCAGCCTACTCAAGAGACCGCAGGGTGAAAAACTGTTTTTT.

The rearrangement uses TRBV6-6 and TRBJ2-2; D unresolved. CDR1 and CDR2 (germline): MNHNY, SVGAGI (reference sequence). V dropped 5 bases and J dropped 1 base, with 11 bases sitting between them. This CDR3 contains 15 residues. CDR3: CASSRTEKNTGELFF. CDR3 DNA: TGTGCCAGCAGTCGGACGGAAAAGAACACCGGGGAGCTGTTTTTT.

The CDR3 sequence: CAWSEDRGLDTQYF. As DNA, the CDR3 is TGTGCCTGGAGTGAGGACAGGGGGCTCGATACGCAGTATTTT. This sequence joins TRBV30 and TRBJ2-3; 11 bases match TRBD1. Germline V lookup: CDR1 GTSNPN, CDR2 SVGIG (reference sequence). The CDR3 has 14 residues. After removal of 1 base from V and 6 bases from J, the junction contained 3 bases not matched to a gene.

The V call is TRBV10-2, the J call TRBJ2-7; 10 nucleotides align to TRBD2. The ends lost 7 bases at V and 4 bases at J; junction bases unmatched: 7. CDR1 and CDR2 (germline): WSHSY, SAAADI. This CDR3 has 14 amino acids. CDR3 loop: CASTLAGGPYEQYF. The CDR3 DNA sequence: TGCGCCAGCACCTTAGCGGGGGGCCCGTACGAGCAGTACTTC.

The V gene is TRBV7-2, the J gene TRBJ1-1, with 10 bases that match TRBD1. V shed 4 bases, J shed 4 bases, and the junction held 6 bases outside the gene matches. Germline V lookup: CDR1 SGHTA, CDR2 FQGNSA. CDR3 size: 15 residues. CDR3 DNA: TGTGCCAGCAGCTCCAGGGACAGGGGCGGCACTGAAGCTTTCTTT. As protein: CASSSRDRGGTEAFF.

The CDR3 coding sequence is TGTGCCAGCAGCTTGGTGCGCGGCTCCTACGAGCAGTACTTC. This sequence encodes CASSLVRGSYEQYF. The V and J genes are TRBV5-4 and TRBJ2-7, with D unresolved. The CDR3 sequence is 14 residues long. The V and J ends lost 0 bases and 0 bases respectively, with 7 bases between them. Germline V CDR1 and CDR2: SGHNT, YYREEE (reference sequence).

The V gene is TRBV5-1, the J gene TRBJ2-5; TRBD1 agrees at 9 bases. Germline V gene sequence: CDR1 SGHRS, CDR2 YFSETQ. V was pared by 3 bases and J by 5 bases, with 14 bases of the junction left unmatched. The CDR3 consists of 17 residues. In nucleotides, the CDR3 is TGCGCCAGCAGCTCGTCGGGACAGGGCTTGCCCTTTGAGACCCAGTACTTC. Translation gives CASSSSGQGLPFETQYF.

The chain employs TRBV2 and TRBJ2-7, with D unclear. The germline V gene has CDR1 SNHLY and CDR2 FYNNEI. The germline V and J ends were trimmed by 9 bases and 4 bases, with 16 bases remaining between them. This CDR3 has 13 amino acids. The CDR3 DNA reads as TGTGCCAGTTTTGTCACCAACCGTTACGAGCAGTACTTC. Translating it yields CASFVTNRYEQYF.